What follows are 8 T cell receptor beta chains derived from one specimen sequenced in a study of blood T cell repertoires in COVID-19. The repertoire was sequenced with immunoSEQ multiplex PCR; TCRdb's copy has only in-frame clones and lacks some. The data contain approximately 210,000 clones, roughly four fifths of them singletons. Sequencing was carried out using PBMCs or T cells enriched from blood (not recorded which). The receptors come from a man in his forties or fifties who had recovered from COVID-19.

The chain uses TRBV7-6 and TRBJ1-2, with D uncertain. Trimming cost V 5 bases and J 8 bases, with 12 bases left between them. The length of the CDR3 is 12 residues. Per germline, CDR1 SGHVS and CDR2 FNYEAQ. The CDR3 DNA follows: TGTGCCAGCAGCGGATGGACGGGGGGCTACACCTTC. This gives the protein CASSGWTGGYTF.

This clone was seen a single time. The chain employs TRBV30 and TRBJ2-1; a weak D match, TRBD1 (6 bases). The germline V and J ends were trimmed by 5 bases and 6 bases, with 11 bases remaining between them. Germline CDR1 is GTSNPN and CDR2 is SVGIG (reference sequence). The CDR3 is 12 residues long. In DNA form, the CDR3 reads TGTGCCTGGTCACTAGGGGGCAATGAGCAGTTCTTC. Its protein is CAWSLGGNEQFF.

The genes are TRBV5-1 and TRBJ2-5, with D perhaps TRBD2 (8 bases). V lost 6 bases and J lost 3, with 15 bases in between. The germline V gene encodes CDR1 SGHRS and CDR2 YFSETQ. This CDR3 has 14 amino acids. CDR3 residues: CASTVSGTEETQYF. CDR3 nucleotide sequence: TGCGCCAGCACCGTTAGCGGGACAGAAGAGACCCAGTACTTC.

J is TRBJ1-4 and V is TRBV5-6, with a weak D call TRBD1 (5 bases). The CDR3 is made up of 14 amino acids. In germline, CDR1 is SGHDT, CDR2 YYEEEE. V lost 3 bases, J lost 7 bases, and 13 bases lay in between. The CDR3 DNA reads TGTGCCAGCAGCTCCGGGACTAGGTCTGAAAAACTGTTTTTT. It specifies CASSSGTRSEKLFF.

The gene calls are TRBV2 and TRBJ1-5, with a tentative D call TRBD1 (5 bases). Deletions cut 3 bases from V and 2 bases from J, with 8 bases between. The V gene's germline CDR1 is SNHLY and CDR2 FYNNEI. CDR3 length equals 14 residues. CDR3 amino acids: CASSDRDRNQPQHF. CDR3 DNA sequence: TGTGCCAGCAGTGACAGGGATCGCAATCAGCCCCAGCATTTT.

The genes are TRBV7-2 and TRBJ1-1, with D possibly TRBD1 on 5 matching bases. This CDR3 comprises 14 residues. Trimming cost V 3 bases and J 5 bases, with 13 bases left between them. Per the germline V gene, CDR1 is SGHTA and CDR2 is FQGNSA. In nucleotides, the CDR3 is TGTGCCAGCAGCTTTCATGGGGGAGGGACTGAAGCTTTCTTT. Translation: CASSFHGGGTEAFF. Supplemented by reference TRBV7-2 and TRBJ1-1, the full variable domain reads GAGVSQSPSNKVTEKGKDVELRCDPISGHTALYWYRQSLGQGLEFLIYFQGNSAPDKSGLPSDRFSAERTGGSVSTLTIQRTQQEDSAVYLCASSFHGGGTEAFFGQGTRLTVV.

This rearrangement joins TRBV2 to TRBJ1-2; perhaps TRBD1 as D (6 bases). CDR3 length: 13 amino acids. V gave up 5 bases and J gave up 8 bases, with 15 bases separating them. Germline V CDR1 and CDR2: SNHLY, FYNNEI. The CDR3 protein is CASSPDRLYGYTF. CDR3 nucleotide sequence: TGTGCCAGCAGTCCCGACAGGTTGTACGGCTACACCTTC. Using reference TRBV2 and TRBJ1-2 for the parts outside the CDR3, the full variable domain is EPEVTQTPSHQVTQMGQEVILRCVPISNHLYFYWYRQILGQKVEFLVSFYNNEISEKSEIFDDQFSVERPDGSNFTLKIRSTKLEDSAMYFCASSPDRLYGYTFGSGTRLTVV.

This chain links TRBV24-1 with TRBJ2-2; 12 bases align to TRBD2. CDR1 and CDR2 (germline): KGHDR, SFDVKD. This CDR3 has 16 residues. J gave up 2 bases and V 6 bases, and 3 bases lay outside the gene matches. The DNA of the CDR3 is TGTGCCACCAGTAGACTAGCGGGAGCCAACACCGGGGAGCTGTTTTTT. This sequence encodes CATSRLAGANTGELFF.